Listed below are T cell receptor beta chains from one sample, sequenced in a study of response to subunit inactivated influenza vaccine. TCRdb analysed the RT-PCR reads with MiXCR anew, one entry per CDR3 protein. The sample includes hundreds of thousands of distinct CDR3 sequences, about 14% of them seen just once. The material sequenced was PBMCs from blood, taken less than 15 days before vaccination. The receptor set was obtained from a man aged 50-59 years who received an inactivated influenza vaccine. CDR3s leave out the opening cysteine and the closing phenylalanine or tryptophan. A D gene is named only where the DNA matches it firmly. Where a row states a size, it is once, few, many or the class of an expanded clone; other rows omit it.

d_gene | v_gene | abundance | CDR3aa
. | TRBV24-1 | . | ATSDPFGSDTQY
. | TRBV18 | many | ASSPQGRDTEAF
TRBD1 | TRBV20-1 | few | SARAQGNHGGELF
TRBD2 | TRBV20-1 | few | SAREGLAGVGQY
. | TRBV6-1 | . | ASSPRGSSMNTEAF
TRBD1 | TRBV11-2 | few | ASSRTRVQGALYEQY
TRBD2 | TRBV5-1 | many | ASSLGTSGRNTGELF
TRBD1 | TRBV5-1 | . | ASSPGQGQEKLF
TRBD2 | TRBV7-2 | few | ASSSLSISGTNNEQF
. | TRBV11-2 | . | ASSSVRNNEQF
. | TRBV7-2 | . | ASSFPGRTEQF
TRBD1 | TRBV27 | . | ASSLSGTGIEKLF
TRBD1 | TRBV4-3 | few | ASSRQTGPYEQY
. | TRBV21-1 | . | ASSKDRSKTQY
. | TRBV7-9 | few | ASGLSADEQY
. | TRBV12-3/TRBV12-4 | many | ASSLGQVVTGELF
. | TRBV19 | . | ASKGPAGELF
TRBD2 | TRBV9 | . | ASSVTSFNTDTQY
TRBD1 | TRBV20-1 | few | SAHRGLGQPQH
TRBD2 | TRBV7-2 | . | ASSLPRVIAGGSGELF
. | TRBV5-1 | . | ASTPFGGSTDTQY
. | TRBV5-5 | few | ASSSGLGSYNEQF
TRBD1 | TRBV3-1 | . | ASSQDYGTGNTEAF
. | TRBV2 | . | ASSTLGVDNEQY
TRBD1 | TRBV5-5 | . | ASSLVTGGRNEQF
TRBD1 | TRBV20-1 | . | SARDTGGWSNQPQH